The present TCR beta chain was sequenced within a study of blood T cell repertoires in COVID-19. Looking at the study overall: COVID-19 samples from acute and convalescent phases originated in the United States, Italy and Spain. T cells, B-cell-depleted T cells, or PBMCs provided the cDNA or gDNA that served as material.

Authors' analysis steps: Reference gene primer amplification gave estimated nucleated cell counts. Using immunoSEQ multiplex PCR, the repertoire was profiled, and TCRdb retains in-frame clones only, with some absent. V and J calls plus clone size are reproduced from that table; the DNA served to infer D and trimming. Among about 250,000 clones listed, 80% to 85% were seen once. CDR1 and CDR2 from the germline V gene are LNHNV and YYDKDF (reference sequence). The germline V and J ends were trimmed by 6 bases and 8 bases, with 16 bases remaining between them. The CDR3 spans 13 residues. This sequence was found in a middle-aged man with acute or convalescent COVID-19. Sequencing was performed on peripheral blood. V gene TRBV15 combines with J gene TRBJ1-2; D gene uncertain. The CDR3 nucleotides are TGTGCCACCAGTAGACCGAGGGCAGGCGGCTACACCTTC. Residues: CATSRPRAGGYTF.